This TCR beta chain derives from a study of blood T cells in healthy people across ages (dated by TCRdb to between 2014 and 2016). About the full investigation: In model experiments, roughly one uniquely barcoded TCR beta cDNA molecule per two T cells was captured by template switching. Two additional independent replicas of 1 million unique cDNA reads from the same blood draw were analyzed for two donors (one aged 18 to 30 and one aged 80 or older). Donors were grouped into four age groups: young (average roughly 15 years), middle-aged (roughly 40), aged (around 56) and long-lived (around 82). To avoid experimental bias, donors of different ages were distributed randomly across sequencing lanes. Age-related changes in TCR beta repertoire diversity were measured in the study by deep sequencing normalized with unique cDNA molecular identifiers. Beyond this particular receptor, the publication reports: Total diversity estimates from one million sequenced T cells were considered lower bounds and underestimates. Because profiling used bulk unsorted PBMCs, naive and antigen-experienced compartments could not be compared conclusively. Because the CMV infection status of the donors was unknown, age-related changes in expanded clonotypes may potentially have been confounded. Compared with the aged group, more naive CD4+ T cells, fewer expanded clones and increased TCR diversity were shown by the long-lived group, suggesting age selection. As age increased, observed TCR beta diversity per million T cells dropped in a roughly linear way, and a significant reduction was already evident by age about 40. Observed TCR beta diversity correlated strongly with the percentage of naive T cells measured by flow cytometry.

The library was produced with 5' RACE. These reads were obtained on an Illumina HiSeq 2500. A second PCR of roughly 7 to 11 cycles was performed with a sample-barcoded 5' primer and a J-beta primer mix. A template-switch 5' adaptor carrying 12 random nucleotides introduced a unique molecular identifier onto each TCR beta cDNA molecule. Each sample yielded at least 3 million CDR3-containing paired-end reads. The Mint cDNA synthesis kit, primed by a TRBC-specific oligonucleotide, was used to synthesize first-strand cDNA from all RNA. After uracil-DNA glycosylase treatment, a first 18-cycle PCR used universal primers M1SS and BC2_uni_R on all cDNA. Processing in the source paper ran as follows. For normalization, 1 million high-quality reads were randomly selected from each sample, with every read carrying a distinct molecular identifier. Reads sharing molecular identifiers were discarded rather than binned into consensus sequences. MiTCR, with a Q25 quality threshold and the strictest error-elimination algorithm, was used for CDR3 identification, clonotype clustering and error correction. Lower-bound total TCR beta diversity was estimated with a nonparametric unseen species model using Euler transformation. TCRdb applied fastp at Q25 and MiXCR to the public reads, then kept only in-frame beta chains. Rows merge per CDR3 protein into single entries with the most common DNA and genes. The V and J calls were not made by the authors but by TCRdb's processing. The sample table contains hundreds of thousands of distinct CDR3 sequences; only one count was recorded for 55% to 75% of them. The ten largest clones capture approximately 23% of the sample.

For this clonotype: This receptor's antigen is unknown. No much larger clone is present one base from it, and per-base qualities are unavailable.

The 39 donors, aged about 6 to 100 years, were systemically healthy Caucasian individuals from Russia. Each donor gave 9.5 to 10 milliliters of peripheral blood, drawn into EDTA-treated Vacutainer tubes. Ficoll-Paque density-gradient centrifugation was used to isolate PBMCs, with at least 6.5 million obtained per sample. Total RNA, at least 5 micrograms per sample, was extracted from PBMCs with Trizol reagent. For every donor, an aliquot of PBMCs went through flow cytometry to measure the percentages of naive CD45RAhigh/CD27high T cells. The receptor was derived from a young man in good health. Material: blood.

The CDR3 region reads CSARGTDTSEQFF. The DNA reads TGCAGTGCTCGCGGGACTGATACCAGTGAGCAGTTCTTC. Recombination joined TRBV20-1 with TRBJ2-1, and perhaps TRBD2 as D gene, on 6 matching bases. There are 13 amino acids in the CDR3, from cysteine to phenylalanine inclusive. The retained sequence is limited to the CDR3, 39 bases, with the frame set at the first base. CDR1 and CDR2 were assigned from the germline V gene (reference sequence) as DFQATT and SNEGSKA. V was cut back by 5 bases and J by 9 bases, leaving a gap of 17 bases between them.